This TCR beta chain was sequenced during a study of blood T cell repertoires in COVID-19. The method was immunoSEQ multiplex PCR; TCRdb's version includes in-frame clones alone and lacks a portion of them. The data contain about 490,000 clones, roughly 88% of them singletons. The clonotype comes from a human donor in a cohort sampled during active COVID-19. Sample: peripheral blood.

The CDR3 DNA reads TGTGCCAGCAGCTTGGGGACTAGCGAGTACAATGAGCAGTTCTTC. This sequence encodes CASSLGTSEYNEQFF. The chain employs TRBV5-6 and TRBJ2-1, with 9 positions matching TRBD2. The CDR3 length is 15 residues. J was trimmed by 4 bases and V by 0 bases; bases with no gene match: 2. Germline values: CDR1 SGHDT, CDR2 YYEEEE.